The sequence of this TCR beta chain was determined in a study of cytomegalovirus exposure and HLA in healthy donors (dated by TCRdb to between 2016 and 2019). Study-level background: An earlier analysis of about 530 of the donors reported under 300 Gb of sequence data and around 120 million unique TCR beta sequences obtained from about 179 million T cells. An early release that covered fewer than 800 HLA-typed donors contained approximately 290 gigabases of sequencing data and tens of millions of unique TCR sequences. Of the roughly 400 genotyped donors, 65% to 90% fell in the genetic ancestry cluster associated with self-reported Caucasian donors. The study aimed to test whether signatures of past pathogen exposure could be identified by cataloging public T cell receptors. The T cell repertoires of some 700 subjects were profiled by immunosequencing and related to cytomegalovirus serostatus. Besides the first cohort of approximately 670 subjects, a separate validation cohort made up of 90 to 150 different subjects was used. The study combined high-throughput TCR immunosequencing, statistical association of individual TCRs with disease status, and machine learning to predict cytomegalovirus infection status. To study patterns of TCR occurrence, a later analysis re-analyzed previously published TCR beta repertoires from around 670 donors and added high-resolution HLA genotyping. Rather than drawing on any new phenotypic data, the later analysis identified candidate immune exposures from TCR beta sequences and the way those sequences occurred across donors. An earlier analysis of 587 of the donors applied high-throughput TCR beta sequencing to assess whether each TCR beta V gene segment acted as functional or pseudogenic. Alongside the repertoire data, information on donor age, sex, ethnicity and CMV serostatus was compiled. In a later genetic analysis, genome-wide SNP genotypes for about three fifths of the roughly 670 donors were used, and that subset was treated as a discovery cohort. Every repertoire in the discovery cohort had been generated on one and the same sequencing platform. Both class I and class II loci were covered by HLA typing, at four-digit resolution. The number of donors typed differed by locus, with about 620-630 for A, B, C, DRB1 and DQB1, 522 for DQA1, nearly 610 for DPA1, and about 450 for DPB1. Because of strong linkage in the cohort, roughly five DR-DQ haplotypes were treated as single units for association and clustering. Across around 400 genotyped donors of the cohort, an average of about 240,000 unique TCR beta nucleotide sequences per donor were sequenced, and approximately 19% of those sequences were non-productive.

In total, approximately 700 healthy bone marrow donors made up the cohort. Cohort members were all nominally healthy when sampled, although unrecorded immune exposures were likely present. The donor was CMV seropositive and belonged to the group of 250 to 300 seropositive cohort members. A peripheral blood sample was collected from each donor, and TCR beta sequencing was performed on peripheral blood mononuclear cells. Genomic DNA was extracted from the blood cell samples with the Qiagen DNeasy Blood Extraction Kit. Based on the germline V gene, the CDR1 and CDR2 sequences are MNHNS and SASEGT. V drops 0 bases and J drops 2 bases, leaving 8 bases in between. From the cysteine up to the phenylalanine, the CDR3 has a length of 14 residues. The DNA shown is the 42-base CDR3, in frame from base 1. Study-wide findings and limitations: Compared with equally common non-associated chains, HLA-associated TCR beta chains in a later analysis were more clonally expanded and had lower generation probabilities. Because counts were too low, about 15 rarely observed V segments, including chromosome 9 orphons, were left out of the earlier analysis of 587 of the donors. The sequencing pipeline was judged likely to have produced a cluster of highly shared sequence variants as a technical artifact. Strong co-occurrence of HLA alleles, especially DR and DQ, made assigning TCR associations to individual alleles difficult. In a later analysis, the rate of TCR association differed among HLA loci, with DRB1 alleles having the most associated TCRs and HLA-C alleles having the fewest. A later genetic analysis reported fewer N-insertions in productive TCRs among donors in an Asian-associated ancestry cluster than the roughly 700-donor mean. Some IMGT-functional V segments, including TRBV6-2 and TRBV6-3, could not be told apart with the 87-base-pair reads, so those segments were excluded. Because HLA typing was unavailable for some donors at each locus, only the typed subset was used in association tests. Linkage disequilibrium might explain the correlated functional status among segregating V segments, but an unknown experimental factor could not be ruled out. A later analysis associated about 17,000 TCR beta sequences with specific HLA alleles at a false discovery rate of 0.05. A further reported finding was that TCR beta sequences accurately predicted the HLA-A and HLA-B alleles for most subjects in the first cohort. In an earlier analysis of several hundred of the donors, most TCR beta V segments were observed in productive rearrangements about 90% or about 30% of the time, broadly matching IMGT annotations. In a later analysis, most CMV-associated TCR beta chains were found to appear HLA-restricted, with HLA associations seemingly driven largely by CMV exposure. Sequencing depth was assumed to be roughly uniform across donors in the presence/absence analyses, though that assumption may not hold. A later genetic analysis associated a missense DCLRE1C variant with V-gene and J-gene trimming of TCR beta chains, and an independent cohort replicated the association. Across donors, most TCR sequences were observed very rarely, whereas some public TCRs were present in many individuals. In vitro tests confirmed that a few of the cytomegalovirus-associated TCR beta chains recognize cytomegalovirus antigens. For the cohort, immune exposure information was limited to CMV serostatus. In this cohort, only TCR beta chains were sequenced, and detectable features were limited by the absence of alpha or paired-chain data. The classifier was reported to diagnose cytomegalovirus status with high specificity and sensitivity in both the original cohort and the validation cohort. A later analysis reported that several top co-occurrence clusters appeared linked to parvovirus B19, influenza, CMV and Epstein-Barr virus. It was suggested by the authors that the approach could potentially be generalized to other disease states and immunological phenotypes. In the study, approximately 150 TCR beta chains were listed as associated with cytomegalovirus.

With regard to this clone: The target of this receptor is not known. No per-base quality is available; no much larger clone lies one base away.

Library preparation was by the immunoSEQ multiplex PCR assay. A mixture of 60 forward primers for TCR Vbeta segments and 13 reverse primers for TCR Jbeta segments was used in the multiplex PCR. The CDR3 region of rearranged TCR beta genes was amplified from genomic DNA with a multiplex PCR assay. The Illumina HiSeq System was used to sequence the amplified TCR beta libraries as 87-base-pair reads. The published analysis was carried out like this. A later analysis counted around 72 million unique TCR beta chains across the 666 repertoires, and some 11 million of these chains were shared by at least two donors. Raw reads were error-corrected and collapsed into unique sequences with a nearest-neighbor algorithm that merged closely related sequences to remove PCR and sequencing errors. V, D and J gene segments were assigned by aligning CDR3 sequences to IMGT reference sequences. For a sequence to be retained, a match of at least six nucleotides to both a V gene segment and a J gene segment was required. A rearrangement counted as productive if the CDR3 had no stop codons and remained in frame with V and J, and every other rearrangement counted as non-productive. Following IMGT convention, CDR3 was defined as the stretch from the second conserved V-encoded cysteine to the conserved J-encoded phenylalanine. In an earlier analysis of 500 to 650 of the donors, sequences lacking an unambiguous match to a single V gene segment were excluded. An earlier analysis of fewer than 750 of the donors classified V segments as functional when productive rearrangements were above 56.7% and as segregating when the standard deviation between donors was above 5%. To diagnose cytomegalovirus status from the catalog of TCR beta chain sequences, a statistical classification framework was built. In a later analysis, V and J genes were assigned by comparing TCR nucleotide sequences against IMGT/GENE-DB human TR gene sequences. Using the TCRdist pipeline, a later analysis assigned CDR3 sequences along with most-parsimonious VDJ recombination scenarios. A later analysis defined each TCR beta chain by its CDR3 amino acid sequence plus V-gene family, and excluded reads lacking a unique V-gene family. As a way to deal with suspected cross-contamination and a sequencing artifact, a later analysis dropped roughly 600 nucleotide sequences that were highly shared and had low generation probability. For each public chain, a later analysis derived a clonal expansion index from normalized ranks of inferred template counts within each repertoire. Generation probabilities in a later analysis came from a VDJ recombination model fitted to out-of-frame rearrangements, and those results were checked against IGoR. In a later analysis, TCR-TCR, TCR-HLA and TCR-CMV co-occurrence was scored with hypergeometric tests, and a repertoire-size bias correction was applied to TCR pairs. False discovery rates were estimated in a later analysis by permuting HLA or CMV assignments 20 times. In a later analysis, co-occurring TCRs were grouped with DBSCAN, and TCRdist sequence similarity was added when clustering was performed within HLA-allele-positive subsets. For co-occurrence clustering, repertoires with fewer than 30,000 or more than 120,000 public chains were excluded, along with a handful of repertoires with anomalous nucleotide sharing. Here the immuneACCESS table is served through TCRdb, limited to in-frame sequences with V and J called. Missing clones are a known gap in these copies; in checked studies unresolved V genes cover under half, and the rest lacks a known reason. V, J and clone size were drawn from that table, and D and trimming were deduced from the DNA. Across this sample there are roughly 190,000 clones, with about four fifths seen only once. Roughly 10% of the sample is taken by the ten largest.

The source is a woman aged 45-65 years in good health and CMV-seropositive. The chain was built from TRBV6-1 and TRBJ2-7, with an unclear D gene assignment. Sequenced: PBMCs. Read as DNA, the sequence is TGTGCCAGCAGTGAAGCCTACAGAGCCTACGAGCAGTACTTC. Protein translation: CASSEAYRAYEQYF.